These 5 T cell receptor beta chains came from one sample sequenced in a study of blood T cell repertoires in COVID-19. Produced via immunoSEQ multiplex PCR; TCRdb's table is partial and in-frame only. The table records tens of thousands of clones, more than 75% of them present only once. The source material was peripheral blood. Receptors were obtained from a woman aged 60-75 years with acute or convalescent COVID-19.

This clone was detected only once. V usage is TRBV6-5 and J usage is TRBJ1-2, with 8 positions matching TRBD1. The CDR3 has 14 residues. Germline V lookup: CDR1 MNHEY, CDR2 SVGAGI. The junction had 6 bases not matched to a gene; V was cut back by 5 bases and J by 4 bases. In DNA, the CDR3 is TGTGCCAGCAGTCGGGACAGGTTGGCCTATGGCTACACCTTC. It specifies CASSRDRLAYGYTF.

V usage is TRBV19 and J usage is TRBJ1-1, with TRBD1 matching 9 bases. CDR3 length equals 14 residues. Germline V gene sequence: CDR1 LNHDA, CDR2 SQIVND (reference sequence). Trimming cost V 6 bases and J 4 bases; bases outside gene matches: 6. The CDR3 spells CASRKQGASTEAFF. The CDR3 nucleotides read TGTGCCAGTAGAAAACAGGGGGCGAGCACTGAAGCTTTCTTT.

The rearrangement links TRBV15 to TRBJ1-5, with 9 bases lining up with TRBD1. The CDR3 runs 17 residues. CDR1 and CDR2 (germline): LNHNV, YYDKDF (reference sequence). J lost 3 bases, V lost 2 bases, and 8 bases had no gene match. The CDR3 region is CATSRLGGQGLNQPQHF. The DNA of the CDR3 is TGTGCCACCAGCAGACTCGGGGGACAGGGACTCAATCAGCCCCAGCATTTT.

This clone was picked up one time. The rearrangement joins TRBV7-8 to TRBJ2-3; D unclear. This CDR3 comprises 14 residues. Deletions cut 1 base from V and 1 base from J, with 6 bases between. Germline V CDR1 and CDR2: SGHVS, FQNEAQ. The CDR3 coding sequence is TGTGCCAGCAGCTTAGTAGTAGGCACAGATACGCAGTATTTT. Translated, it gives CASSLVVGTDTQYF.

This sequence joins TRBV19 and TRBJ1-1; 8 bases fit TRBD1. CDR1 and CDR2 (germline): LNHDA, SQIVND (reference sequence). The CDR3 loop spans 16 amino acids. Losses at the gene ends were 8 bases for V and 4 bases for J; bases not matched to a gene: 15. For the CDR3, the DNA is TGTGCCAGTTCCGTGCAGGGGGCATGGGTGACCACTGAAGCTTTCTTT. Translation gives CASSVQGAWVTTEAFF.